These T cell receptor beta chains were read from a single sample in a study of T cells after yellow fever vaccination. One entry per CDR3 protein results from TCRdb running MiXCR on the 5' RACE reads. The sample shows 550,000 to 750,000 distinct CDR3 sequences, 13% of them seen only once. Material: PBMCs, obtained on the day of the yellow fever booster vaccination. These receptors all stem from a man aged 25 to 40 who received the YFV17D yellow fever vaccine. The CDR3 runs from the conserved cysteine through the conserved F or W. Fields, in order: D gene, V gene, CDR3 protein. The D gene is left open where the match is weak.

>TRBD2|TRBV29-1
CSVEDSTALAGAETQYF
>.|TRBV28
CASSFPDPGYEQYF
>.|TRBV6-1
CASNIRVGTEAFF
>TRBD1|TRBV6-1
CASSPKNSKQGLDYGYTF
>TRBD2|TRBV4-2
CASSQEASGSAYEQYF
>.|TRBV9
CASSVDQASDTQYF
>.|TRBV5-1
CASSLQNSYEQYF
>TRBD2|TRBV20-1
CSATAGGPTDTQYF
>.|TRBV20-1
CSARDRALSTDTQYF
>TRBD2|TRBV20-1
CSARDPTSGRDNEQFF
>.|TRBV4-3
CASSQDRAGRAKNIQYF
>.|TRBV20-1
CSSSGEEETQYF
>.|TRBV4-3
CASSPRGEDYGYTF
>.|TRBV20-1
CSARDFRRFGYNEQFF
>.|TRBV6-2/TRBV6-3
CASSTHPSKAGANVLTF
>TRBD2|TRBV12-3/TRBV12-4
CASSPEGLAGRNIQYF
>TRBD2|TRBV12-3/TRBV12-4
CASSLREYEQYF
>.|TRBV12-3/TRBV12-4
CASTVSAAPGELFF
>TRBD2|TRBV23-1
CASRGAGGTETQYF
>.|TRBV18
CASSPTRNTGELFF
>TRBD2|TRBV7-8
CASSTGLAGGRGEQYF
>.|TRBV5-1
CASRHESPEAFF
>.|TRBV7-2
CASSATRGAYEQYF
>.|TRBV5-5
CASSWSSDNSYEQYF
>.|TRBV29-1
CSVAGLETQYF
>.|TRBV7-2
CASSFRQTNNYGYTF
>.|TRBV20-1
CSARVGSALHF
>.|TRBV7-9
CASSLSSKTYNEQFF
>.|TRBV7-9
CASSLESGGGNEQFF
>TRBD2|TRBV5-6
CASSPGTRGDTQYF
>.|TRBV7-2
CASSLGGGDSNQPQHF
>.|TRBV10-3
CAIQSGTVSYNEQFF
>.|TRBV5-1
CASSLGALIDTDEQFF
>.|TRBV7-3
CASSLLGRDTEAFF
>.|TRBV2
CASSDFAIPNEQFF
>TRBD1|TRBV29-1
CSVHYGTAYGNEQFF
>.|TRBV3-1
CASSQSSYEQYF
>.|TRBV20-1
CSASKGGGNQPQHF
>.|TRBV19
CASSTGRGNSEAFF
>TRBD2|TRBV6-1
CASRREREGPFAYEQYF
>.|TRBV19
CASSIGSTEAFF
>TRBD1|TRBV7-2
CASSLGTGVTYEQYF
>.|TRBV20-1
CSASGRQYLNTGELFF
>.|TRBV25-1
CASSEKEGTYYGYTF
>TRBD2|TRBV3-1
CASGAGLAVYNEQFF
>TRBD2|TRBV25-1
CASSASGSREQYF
>TRBD2|TRBV24-1
CATRPGLAGALGKNIQYF
>.|TRBV28
CASSWGSTGELFF
>.|TRBV3-1
CASSQESGGPYEQYF
>.|TRBV20-1
CSARGQGTDTQYF
>.|TRBV10-3
CAISDPSDGHSGANVLTF
>.|TRBV18
CASSPAAGGSYEQYF
>.|TRBV15
CATSPRATSGNEQFF
>TRBD1|TRBV7-2
CASSRLQGVDYGYTF
>TRBD1|TRBV27
CASGTGGRSYNSPLHF